Included here is one T cell receptor beta chain sequence, with context. Its antigen remains unknown. Profiled with immunoSEQ multiplex PCR; TCRdb holds only in-frame clones, not every one. The sample carries about 110,000 clones, roughly 90% recorded once. This sample is part of a study of T cell responses to AZD1222 COVID-19 vaccine. Study background: Second-dose groups at about 4 or about 12 weeks were pooled.

Notes on the study in general: Sampling captured repertoires only after the peak T cell response. Reportedly, close to half of spike-specific TCRs are directed against unmutated variant regions. Spike as a whole was targeted by vaccine-associated CD4 TCRs, dominant at 160-218 and 743-854.

This sequence was found in an adult in good health. Sequencing was performed on peripheral blood, taken on day 0 of AZD1222 vaccination.

CDR3 protein: CASSESQGPGANVLTF. CDR3 sequence (DNA): TGCGCCAGCAGTGAGTCACAGGGGCCTGGGGCCAACGTCCTGACTTTC. This chain uses TRBV10-1 with TRBJ2-6, with TRBD1 identical over 7 bases. The V gene end was trimmed by 0 bases and the J gene end by 2 bases; junction bases not matched to a gene: 1. The CDR3 consists of 16 residues. Germline CDR1 WNHNN, CDR2 SYGVQD (reference sequence).